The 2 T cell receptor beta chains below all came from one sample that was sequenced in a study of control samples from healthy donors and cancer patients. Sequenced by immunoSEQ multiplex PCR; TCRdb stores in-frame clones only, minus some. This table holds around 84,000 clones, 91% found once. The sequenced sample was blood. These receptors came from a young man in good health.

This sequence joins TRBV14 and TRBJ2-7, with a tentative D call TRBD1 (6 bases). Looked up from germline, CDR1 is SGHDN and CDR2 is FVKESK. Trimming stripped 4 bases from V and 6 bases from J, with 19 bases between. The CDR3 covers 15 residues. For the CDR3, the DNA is TGTGCCAGCAGCCCGTTTGGGACAATAGGATCCGAGCAGTACTTC. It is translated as CASSPFGTIGSEQYF.

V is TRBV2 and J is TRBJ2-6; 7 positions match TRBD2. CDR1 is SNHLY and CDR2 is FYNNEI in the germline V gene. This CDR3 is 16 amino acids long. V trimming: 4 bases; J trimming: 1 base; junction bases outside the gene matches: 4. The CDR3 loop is CASSGLARSGANVLTF. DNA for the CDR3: TGTGCCAGCAGTGGACTAGCTAGGTCTGGGGCCAACGTCCTGACTTTC.